Given below is one TCR beta chain in context. Its antigen is as yet unknown. V shed 4 bases and J 12 bases; nucleotides not matched to a gene: 8. The CDR3 sequence is 13 residues long. In germline, CDR1 is MDHEN, CDR2 SYDVKM. The protocol was immunoSEQ multiplex PCR, while the TCRdb copy is restricted to in-frame clones and leaves out a portion. Of roughly 100,000 clones in the sample, 91% were seen once. This entry is derived from a study of T cell responses to AZD1222 COVID-19 vaccine. The study's findings and limits: Variant regions that are unmutated are reportedly the target of nearly half of spike-specific TCRs. Spike was spanned by vaccine-associated CD4 TCRs, with dominance at 160-218 and 743-854.

The sequence derives from an adult in good health. The source was peripheral blood, collected on day 0 of AZD1222 vaccination. This chain uses TRBV28 with TRBJ1-2, with 10 bases fitting TRBD1. CDR3 DNA sequence: TGTGCCAGCAGTTCCCCAGACAGGGGGCACAACACCTTC. It specifies CASSSPDRGHNTF.